This T cell receptor beta chain is drawn from a study of control samples from healthy donors and cancer patients (dated by TCRdb to the early 2020s). Libraries were constructed by the immunoSEQ multiplex PCR assay. This is the immuneACCESS table as TCRdb keeps it, with only in-frame sequences that have V and J called. A part of the clones is gone; compared with another copy, unresolved V genes explain less than half, and the rest is unexplained. For this sample the table gives 150,000 to 200,000 clones, of which around 87% were detected only once. Of the sample, just over 1.4% is held by the ten largest clones. Comment on this clone: Its target antigen remains unknown. Base qualities are not recorded, but no much larger clone differs from it by a single base.

Cut back by 1 base and 8 bases, the V and J ends lie 11 bases apart. The cysteine opens and the phenylalanine closes a CDR3 of 13 amino acids. CDR3 DNA is the only sequence kept; it has 39 bases, read in frame from the first base. Sequences MNHNS (CDR1) and SASEGT (CDR2) are obtained from the germline V gene. Here the chain combines TRBV6-1 and TRBJ1-1, with the D gene not confidently named. The sample taken for sequencing was blood. The sequence came from a woman in her fifties or sixties in good health. The DNA sequence reads TGTGCCAGCAGTGAAGACACCTCCCTGGAAGCTTTCTTT. This is translated as CASSEDTSLEAFF.